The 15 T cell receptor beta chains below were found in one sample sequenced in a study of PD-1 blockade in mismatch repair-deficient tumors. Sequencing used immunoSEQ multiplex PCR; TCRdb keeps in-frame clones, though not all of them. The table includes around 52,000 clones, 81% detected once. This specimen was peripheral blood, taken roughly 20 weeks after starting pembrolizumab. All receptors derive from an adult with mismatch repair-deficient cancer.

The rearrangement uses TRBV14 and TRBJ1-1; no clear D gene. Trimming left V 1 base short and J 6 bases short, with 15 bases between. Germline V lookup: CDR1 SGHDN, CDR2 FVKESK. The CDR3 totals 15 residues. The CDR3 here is CASSQGQGIFAEAFF. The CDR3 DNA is TGTGCCAGCAGCCAAGGACAAGGGATTTTCGCTGAAGCTTTCTTT.

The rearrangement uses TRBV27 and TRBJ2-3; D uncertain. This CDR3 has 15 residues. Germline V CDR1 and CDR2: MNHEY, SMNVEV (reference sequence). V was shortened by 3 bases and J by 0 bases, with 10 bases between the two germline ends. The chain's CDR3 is CASSFRGKSTDTQYF. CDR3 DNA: TGTGCCAGCAGTTTCAGAGGAAAAAGCACAGATACGCAGTATTTT.

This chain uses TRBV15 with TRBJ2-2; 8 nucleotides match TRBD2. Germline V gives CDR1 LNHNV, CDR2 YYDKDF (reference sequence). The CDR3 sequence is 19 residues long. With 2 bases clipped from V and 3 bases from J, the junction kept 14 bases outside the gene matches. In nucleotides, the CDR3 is TGTGCCACCAGCAGATCCAAGGGACTAGTGGGGCTAGACACCGGGGAGCTGTTTTTT. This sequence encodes CATSRSKGLVGLDTGELFF.

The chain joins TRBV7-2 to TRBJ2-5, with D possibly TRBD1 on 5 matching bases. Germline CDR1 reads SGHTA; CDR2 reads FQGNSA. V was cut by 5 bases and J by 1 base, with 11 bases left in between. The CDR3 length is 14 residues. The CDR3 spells CASSPRTFQETQYF. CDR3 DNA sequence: TGTGCCAGCAGCCCGCGGACATTCCAAGAGACCCAGTACTTC.

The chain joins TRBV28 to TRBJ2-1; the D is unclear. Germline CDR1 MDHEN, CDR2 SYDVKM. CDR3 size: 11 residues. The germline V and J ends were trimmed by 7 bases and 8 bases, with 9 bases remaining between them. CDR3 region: CASTNVDEQFF. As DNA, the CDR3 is TGTGCCAGCACCAATGTGGATGAGCAGTTCTTC.

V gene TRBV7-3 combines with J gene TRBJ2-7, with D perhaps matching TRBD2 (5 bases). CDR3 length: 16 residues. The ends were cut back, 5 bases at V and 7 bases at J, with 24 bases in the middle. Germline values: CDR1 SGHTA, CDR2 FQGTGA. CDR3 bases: TGTGCCAGCAGCCCGCTAGCCGTCGGCTCCACGGGGGAGCAGTACTTC. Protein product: CASSPLAVGSTGEQYF. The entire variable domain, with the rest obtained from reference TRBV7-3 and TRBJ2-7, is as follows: GAGVSQTPSNKVTEKGKYVELRCDPISGHTALYWYRQSLGQGPEFLIYFQGTGAADDSGLPNDRFFAVRPEGSVSTLKIQRTERGDSAVYLCASSPLAVGSTGEQYFGPGTRLTVT.

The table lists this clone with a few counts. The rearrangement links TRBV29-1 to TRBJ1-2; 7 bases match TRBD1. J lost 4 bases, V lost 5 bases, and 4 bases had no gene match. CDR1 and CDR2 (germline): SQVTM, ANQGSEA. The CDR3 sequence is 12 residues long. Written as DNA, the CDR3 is TGCAGCGTTTTTGACAGGGCCTATGGCTACACCTTC. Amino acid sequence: CSVFDRAYGYTF. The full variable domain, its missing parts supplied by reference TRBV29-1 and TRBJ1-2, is SAVISQKPSRDICQRGTSLTIQCQVDSQVTMMFWYRQQPGQSLTLIATANQGSEATYESGFVIDKFPISRPNLTFSTLTVSNMSPEDSSIYLCSVFDRAYGYTFGSGTRLTVV.

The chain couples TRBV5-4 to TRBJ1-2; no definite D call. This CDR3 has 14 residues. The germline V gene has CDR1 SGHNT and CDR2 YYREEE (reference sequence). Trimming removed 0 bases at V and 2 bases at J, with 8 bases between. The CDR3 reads CASSLATENYGYTF. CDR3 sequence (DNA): TGTGCCAGCAGCTTGGCCACGGAAAACTATGGCTACACCTTC.

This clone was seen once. The CDR3 sequence: CASSQDQGSTQYF. The CDR3 DNA reads TGCGCCAGCAGCCAAGATCAAGGGAGCACCCAGTACTTC. V usage is TRBV4-3 and J usage is TRBJ2-5; possibly TRBD2 for D (5 bases). V lost 0 bases, J lost 8 bases, and 10 bases lay in between. The V gene's germline CDR1 is LGHNA and CDR2 YSLEER. The CDR3 consists of 13 residues.

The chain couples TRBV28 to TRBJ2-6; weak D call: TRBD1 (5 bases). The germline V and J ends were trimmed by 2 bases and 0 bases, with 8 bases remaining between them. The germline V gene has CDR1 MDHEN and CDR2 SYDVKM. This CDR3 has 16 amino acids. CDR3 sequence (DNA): TGTGCCAGCAGTTTAGGGGCGACCTCTGGGGCCAACGTCCTGACTTTC. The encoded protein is CASSLGATSGANVLTF.

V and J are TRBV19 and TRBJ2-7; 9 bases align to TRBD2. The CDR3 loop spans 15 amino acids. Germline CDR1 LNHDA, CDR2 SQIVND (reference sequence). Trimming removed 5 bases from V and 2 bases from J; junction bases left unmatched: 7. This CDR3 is CASSHTAGGPYEQYF. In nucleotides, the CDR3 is TGTGCCAGTAGTCATACAGCGGGAGGCCCCTACGAGCAGTACTTC.

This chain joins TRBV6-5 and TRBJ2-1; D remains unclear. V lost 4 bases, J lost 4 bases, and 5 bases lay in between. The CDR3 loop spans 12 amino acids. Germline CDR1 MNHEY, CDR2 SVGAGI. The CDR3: CASSSGYNEQFF. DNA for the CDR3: TGTGCCAGCAGTTCCGGATACAATGAGCAGTTCTTC.

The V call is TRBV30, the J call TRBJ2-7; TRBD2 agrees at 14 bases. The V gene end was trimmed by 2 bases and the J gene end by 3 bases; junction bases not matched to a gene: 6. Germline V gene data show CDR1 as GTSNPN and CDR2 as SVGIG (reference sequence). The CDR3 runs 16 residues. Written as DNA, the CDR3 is TGTGCCTGGAGTAAGGGACTAGCGGGGGTGTTCTACGAGCAGTACTTC. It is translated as CAWSKGLAGVFYEQYF.

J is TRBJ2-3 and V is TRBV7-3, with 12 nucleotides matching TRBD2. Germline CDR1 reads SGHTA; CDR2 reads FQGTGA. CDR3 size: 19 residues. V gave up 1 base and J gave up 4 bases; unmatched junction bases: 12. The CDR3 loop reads CASSLKGLAGGLLADTQYF. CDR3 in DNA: TGTGCCAGCAGCTTAAAAGGGCTAGCGGGAGGGCTGTTGGCAGATACGCAGTATTTT.

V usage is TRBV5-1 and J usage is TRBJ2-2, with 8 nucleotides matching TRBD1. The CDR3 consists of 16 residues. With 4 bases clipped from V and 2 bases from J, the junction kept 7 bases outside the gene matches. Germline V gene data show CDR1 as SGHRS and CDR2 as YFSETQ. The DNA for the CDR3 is TGCGCCAGCAGCCCGGACGGGACAGGTAACACCGGGGAGCTGTTTTTT. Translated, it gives CASSPDGTGNTGELFF.